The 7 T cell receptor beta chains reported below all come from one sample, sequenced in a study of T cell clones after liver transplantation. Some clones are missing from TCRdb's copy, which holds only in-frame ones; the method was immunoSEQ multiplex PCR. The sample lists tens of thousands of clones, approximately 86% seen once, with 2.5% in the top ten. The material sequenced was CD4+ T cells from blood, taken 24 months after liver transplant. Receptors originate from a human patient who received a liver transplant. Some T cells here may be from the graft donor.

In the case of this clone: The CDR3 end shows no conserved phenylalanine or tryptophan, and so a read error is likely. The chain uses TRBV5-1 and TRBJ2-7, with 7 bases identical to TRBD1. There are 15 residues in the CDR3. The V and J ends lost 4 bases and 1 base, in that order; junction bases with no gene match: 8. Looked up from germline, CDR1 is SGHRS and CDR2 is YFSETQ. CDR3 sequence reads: CASSPRPGQSYEQYL. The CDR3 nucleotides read TGCGCCAGCAGCCCGCGTCCGGGACAGTCCTACGAGCAGTACCTC.

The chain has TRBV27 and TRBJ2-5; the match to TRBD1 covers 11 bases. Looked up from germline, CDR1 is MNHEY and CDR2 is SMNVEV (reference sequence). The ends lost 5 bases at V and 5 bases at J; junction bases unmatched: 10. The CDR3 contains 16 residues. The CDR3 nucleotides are TGTGCCAGCAGTCCATGGGGACAGGGGGGGAGGGAGACCCAGTACTTC. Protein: CASSPWGQGGRETQYF.

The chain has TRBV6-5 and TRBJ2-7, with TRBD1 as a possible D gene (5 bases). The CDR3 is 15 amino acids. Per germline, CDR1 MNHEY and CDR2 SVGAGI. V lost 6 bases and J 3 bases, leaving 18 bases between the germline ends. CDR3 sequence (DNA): TGTGCCAGCAGCGACATACCAGGGTTCGGCTACGAGCAGTACTTC. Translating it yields CASSDIPGFGYEQYF.

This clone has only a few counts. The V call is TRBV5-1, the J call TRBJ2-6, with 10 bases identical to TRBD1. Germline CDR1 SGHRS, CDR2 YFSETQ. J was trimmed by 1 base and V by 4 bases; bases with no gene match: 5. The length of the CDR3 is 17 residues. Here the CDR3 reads CASSPRDRGSGANVLTF. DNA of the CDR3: TGCGCCAGCAGCCCCCGGGACAGGGGTTCTGGGGCCAACGTCCTGACTTTC.

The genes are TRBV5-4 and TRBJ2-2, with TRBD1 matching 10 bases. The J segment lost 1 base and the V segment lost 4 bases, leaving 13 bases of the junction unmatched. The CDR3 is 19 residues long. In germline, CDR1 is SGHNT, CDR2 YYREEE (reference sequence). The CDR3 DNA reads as TGTGCCAGCAGCGGAAAAAAAGGGACAGGGGCCCAGAACACCGGGGAGCTGTTTTTT. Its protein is CASSGKKGTGAQNTGELFF.

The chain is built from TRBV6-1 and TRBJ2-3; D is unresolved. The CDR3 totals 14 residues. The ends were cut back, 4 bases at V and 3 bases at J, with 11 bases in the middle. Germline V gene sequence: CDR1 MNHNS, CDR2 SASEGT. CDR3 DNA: TGTGCCAGCAGTGCGGGCCTGAGGACAGATACGCAGTATTTT. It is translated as CASSAGLRTDTQYF.

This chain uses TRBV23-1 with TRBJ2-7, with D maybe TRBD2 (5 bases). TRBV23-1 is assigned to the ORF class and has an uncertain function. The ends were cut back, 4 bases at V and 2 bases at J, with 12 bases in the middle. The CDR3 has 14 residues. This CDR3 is CASSRRTETYEQYF. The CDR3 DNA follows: TGCGCCAGCAGTCGGAGGACGGAAACCTACGAGCAGTACTTC.